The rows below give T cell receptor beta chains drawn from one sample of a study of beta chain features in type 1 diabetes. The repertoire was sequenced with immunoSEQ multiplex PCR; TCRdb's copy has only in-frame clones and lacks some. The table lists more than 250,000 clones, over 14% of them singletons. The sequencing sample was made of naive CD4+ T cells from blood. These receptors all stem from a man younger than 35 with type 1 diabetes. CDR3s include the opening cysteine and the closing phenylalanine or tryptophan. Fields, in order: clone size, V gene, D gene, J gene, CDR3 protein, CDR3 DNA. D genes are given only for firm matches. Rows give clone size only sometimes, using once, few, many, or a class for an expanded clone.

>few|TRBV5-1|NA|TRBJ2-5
CASSPGERETQYF
TGCGCCAGCAGCCCAGGGGAAAGGGAGACCCAGTACTTC
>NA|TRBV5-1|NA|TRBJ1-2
CASSLAGGDYGYTF
TGCGCCAGCAGCTTGGCCGGGGGAGACTATGGCTACACCTTC
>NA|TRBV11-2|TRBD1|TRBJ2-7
CASSLAGTGHDEQYF
TGTGCCAGCAGCTTAGCCGGGACAGGACATGACGAGCAGTACTTC
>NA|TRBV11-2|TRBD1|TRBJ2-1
CASRQTGENEQFF
TGTGCCAGCAGGCAAACAGGGGAAAATGAGCAGTTCTTC
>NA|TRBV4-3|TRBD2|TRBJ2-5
CASSQGGLAGGIRETQYF
TGCGCCAGCAGCCAAGGGGGACTAGCGGGGGGGATACGAGAGACCCAGTACTTC
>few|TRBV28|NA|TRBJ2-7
CASGSFYEQYF
TGTGCCAGCGGGAGTTTCTACGAGCAGTACTTC
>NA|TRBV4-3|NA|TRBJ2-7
CASSPGERSYEQYF
TGCGCCAGCAGCCCCGGCGAGCGTTCCTACGAGCAGTACTTC
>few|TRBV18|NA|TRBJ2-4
CASSPYGNIQYF
TGTGCCAGCTCACCATACGGAAACATTCAGTACTTC
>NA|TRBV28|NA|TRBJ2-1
CASSETGTFDEQFF
TGTGCCAGCAGCGAGACAGGGACTTTCGATGAGCAGTTCTTC
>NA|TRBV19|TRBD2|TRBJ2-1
CASSISGSSYNEQFF
TGTGCCAGTAGTATTAGCGGGAGCTCCTACAATGAGCAGTTCTTC
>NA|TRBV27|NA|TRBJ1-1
CASSRTGYTEAFF
TGTGCCAGCAGCCGAACAGGTTACACTGAAGCTTTCTTT
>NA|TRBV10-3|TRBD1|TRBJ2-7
CAISEWTGGYEQYF
TGTGCCATCAGTGAGTGGACAGGGGGCTACGAGCAGTACTTC
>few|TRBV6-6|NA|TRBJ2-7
CASSSPLEQYF
TGTGCCAGCAGTTCCCCTTTGGAGCAGTACTTC
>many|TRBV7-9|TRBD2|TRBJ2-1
CASSLTSGSAYEQFF
TGTGCCAGCAGCTTAACTAGCGGGAGTGCCTATGAGCAGTTCTTC
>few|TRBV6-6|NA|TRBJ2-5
CASSYRSSETQYF
TGTGCCAGCAGTTACAGGAGTTCGGAGACCCAGTACTTC